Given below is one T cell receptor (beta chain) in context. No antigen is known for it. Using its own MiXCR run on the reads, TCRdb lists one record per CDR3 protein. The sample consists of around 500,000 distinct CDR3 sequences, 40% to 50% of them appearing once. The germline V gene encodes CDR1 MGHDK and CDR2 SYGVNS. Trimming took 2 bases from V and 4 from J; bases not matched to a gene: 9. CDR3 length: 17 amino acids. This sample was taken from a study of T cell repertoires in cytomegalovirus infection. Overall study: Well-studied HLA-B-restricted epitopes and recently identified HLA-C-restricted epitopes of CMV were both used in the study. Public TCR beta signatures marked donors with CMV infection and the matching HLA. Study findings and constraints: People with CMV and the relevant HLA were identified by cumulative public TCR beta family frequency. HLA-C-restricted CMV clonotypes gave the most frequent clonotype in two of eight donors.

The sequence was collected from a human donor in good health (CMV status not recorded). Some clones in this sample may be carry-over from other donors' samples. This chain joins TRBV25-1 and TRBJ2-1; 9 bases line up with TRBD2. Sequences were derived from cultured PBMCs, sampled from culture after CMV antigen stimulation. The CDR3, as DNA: TGTGCCAGCAGTGAAATCGGGGCTAGCGGGACGTACAATGAGCAGTTCTTC. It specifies CASSEIGASGTYNEQFF.